This TCR beta chain was documented in a study of shared clonotypes between healthy human individuals. Measured with immunoSEQ multiplex PCR; TCRdb has only the in-frame clones, and not every one. The sample holds 2 million to 3 million clones, 80% to 95% seen once. The CDR3 runs 14 residues. The V and J ends lost 4 bases and 4 bases, in that order; junction bases with no gene match: 2. CDR1 SGHRS and CDR2 YFSETQ come from the germline V gene. The chain carries TRBV5-1 and TRBJ2-2; 9 nucleotides align to TRBD2. The TCR was taken from a young man in good health. Some clones in this sample may be carry-over from other donors' samples. Specimen: naive CD4+ T cells from PBMCs. Subset meaning: CD45RA+ positively selected. CDR3 in DNA: TGCGCCAGCAGCGCAGCGGGAGGCACCGGGGAGCTGTTTTTT. Translation gives CASSAAGGTGELFF. Full variable domain (rest looked up from reference TRBV5-1 and TRBJ2-2): KAGVTQTPRYLIKTRGQQVTLSCSPISGHRSVSWYQQTPGQGLQFLFEYFSETQRNKGNFPGRFSGRQFSNSRSEMNVSTLELGDSALYLCASSAAGGTGELFFGEGSRLTVL.